Below are 5 T cell receptor beta chains sequenced from a single sample in a study of Tregs in tolerant kidney transplant recipients. TCRdb's table, derived via immunoSEQ multiplex PCR, lists solely in-frame clones and lacks some. The sample gives around 77,000 clones, about 98% of which show up once; around 0.58% is in the top ten. This material consisted of CD4+ T cells from blood, taken before the transplant. All receptors come from a human donor who received a combined kidney and bone marrow transplant.

This chain connects TRBV28 to TRBJ1-2; tentative D call: TRBD1 (6 bases). CDR3 size: 12 residues. Between the trimmed V and J ends, which lost 6 bases and 5 bases, there was a span of 10 bases. Germline V gene sequence: CDR1 MDHEN, CDR2 SYDVKM. The CDR3 DNA follows: TGTGCCAGCAGACAGGGTGGTTATGGCTACACCTTC. Translated: CASRQGGYGYTF.

The chain links TRBV4-3 to TRBJ2-5; 8 bases map to TRBD2. The ends lost 1 base at V and 4 bases at J; junction bases unmatched: 5. CDR1 and CDR2 from the germline V gene are LGHNA and YSLEER. This CDR3 is built from 15 residues. The CDR3 region has the DNA TGCGCCAGCAGCCAAGCGGGAGGGCCTACAGAGACCCAGTACTTC. It translates to CASSQAGGPTETQYF.

The chain combines TRBV6-8 with TRBJ1-2; D might be TRBD1 (5 bases). The CDR3 spans 15 residues. Trimming stripped 8 bases from V and 5 bases from J, with 21 bases between. Per germline, CDR1 MNHGY and CDR2 SAAAGT. The CDR3, as DNA: TGTGCCAGCCCAGCGAGGGGAGGGGCTGGATATGGCTACACCTTC. Translating gives CASPARGGAGYGYTF.

The rearrangement joins TRBV4-3 to TRBJ1-6, with 10 bases matching TRBD1. Trimming at V came to 1 base and at J to 2 bases, leaving 5 bases not matched to a gene. The CDR3 length is 18 residues. Germline V CDR1 and CDR2: LGHNA, YSLEER. The CDR3: CASSQGDRGFAYNSPLHF. DNA for the CDR3: TGCGCCAGCAGCCAAGGGGACAGGGGATTCGCCTATAATTCACCCCTCCACTTT.

This rearrangement joins TRBV7-9 to TRBJ1-4; D unresolved. CDR3 length: 14 residues. V was clipped by 2 bases and J by 6 bases, with 10 bases between them. In germline, CDR1 is SEHNR, CDR2 FQNEAQ (reference sequence). The CDR3 DNA follows: TGTGCCAGCAGCTTACTGAAAGAGGATGAAAAACTGTTTTTT. As protein: CASSLLKEDEKLFF.